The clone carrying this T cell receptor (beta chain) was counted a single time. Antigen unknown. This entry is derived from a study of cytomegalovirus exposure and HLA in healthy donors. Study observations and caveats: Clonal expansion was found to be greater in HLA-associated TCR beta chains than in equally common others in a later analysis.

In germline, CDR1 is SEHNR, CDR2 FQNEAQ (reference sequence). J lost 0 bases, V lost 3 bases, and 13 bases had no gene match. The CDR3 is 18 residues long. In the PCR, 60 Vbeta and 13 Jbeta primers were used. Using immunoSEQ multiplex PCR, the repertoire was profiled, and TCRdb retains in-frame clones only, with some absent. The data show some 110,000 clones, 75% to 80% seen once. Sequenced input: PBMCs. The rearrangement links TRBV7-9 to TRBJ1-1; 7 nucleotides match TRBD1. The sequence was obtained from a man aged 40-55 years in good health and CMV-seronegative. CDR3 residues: CASSLGTVGLRMNTEAFF. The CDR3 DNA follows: TGTGCCAGCAGCTTGGGGACAGTCGGGCTTAGGATGAACACTGAAGCTTTCTTT.